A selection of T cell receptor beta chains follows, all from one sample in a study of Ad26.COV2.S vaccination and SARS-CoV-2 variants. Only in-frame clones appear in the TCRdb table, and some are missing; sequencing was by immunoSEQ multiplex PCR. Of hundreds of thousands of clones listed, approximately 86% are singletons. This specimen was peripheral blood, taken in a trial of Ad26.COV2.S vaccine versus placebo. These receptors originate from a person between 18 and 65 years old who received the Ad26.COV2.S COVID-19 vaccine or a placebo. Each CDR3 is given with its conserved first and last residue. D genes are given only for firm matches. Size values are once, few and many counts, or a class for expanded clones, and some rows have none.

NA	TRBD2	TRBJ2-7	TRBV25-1	CASSGGGSYEQYF	TGTGCCAGCAGCGGCGGGGGATCCTACGAGCAGTACTTC
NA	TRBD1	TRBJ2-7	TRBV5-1	CASSLVGTVRGEQYF	TGCGCCAGCAGCTTGGTTGGGACAGTCAGGGGCGAGCAGTACTTC
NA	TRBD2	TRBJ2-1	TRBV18	CASLAGVRNEQFF	TGTGCCAGCCTCGCGGGGGTGAGGAATGAGCAGTTCTTC
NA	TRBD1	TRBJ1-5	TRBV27	CASCPTTGGDQPQHF	TGTGCCAGCTGTCCAACCACAGGGGGCGATCAGCCCCAGCATTTT
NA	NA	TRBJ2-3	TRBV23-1	CASSQLKSTADTQYF	TGCGCCAGCAGTCAGCTTAAGAGTACCGCAGATACGCAGTATTTT
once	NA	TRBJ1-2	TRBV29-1	CSVGTGTRGGYGYTF	TGCAGCGTTGGAACCGGGACAAGGGGTGGCTATGGCTACACCTTC
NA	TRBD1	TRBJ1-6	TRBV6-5	CASNTGDSPLHF	TGTGCCAGCAATACAGGGGATTCACCCCTCCACTTT
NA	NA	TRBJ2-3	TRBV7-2	CASSLARGRADTQYF	TGTGCCAGCAGCTTAGCGCGAGGTAGGGCAGATACGCAGTATTTT
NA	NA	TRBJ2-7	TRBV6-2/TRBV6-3	CASSYYSEAGHEQYF	TGTGCCAGCAGTTACTACTCGGAAGCGGGCCACGAGCAGTACTTC
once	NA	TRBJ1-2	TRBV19	CASSSRHRRHYGYTF	TGTGCCAGTAGTAGTCGACACAGAAGACACTATGGCTACACCTTC
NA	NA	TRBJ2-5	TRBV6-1	CASSDTGTVQETQYF	TGTGCCAGCAGTGACACCGGGACGGTTCAAGAGACCCAGTACTTC
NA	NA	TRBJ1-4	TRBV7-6	CASRQGGSSEDEKLFF	TGTGCCAGCAGGCAGGGAGGGTCATCCGAGGATGAAAAACTGTTTTTT
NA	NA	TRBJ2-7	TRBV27	CASSTGLTYEQYF	TGTGCCAGCAGTACGGGCCTAACCTACGAGCAGTACTTC
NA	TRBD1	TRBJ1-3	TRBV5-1	CASSTGGSGNTIYF	TGCGCCAGCTCGACAGGGGGCTCCGGAAACACCATATATTTT
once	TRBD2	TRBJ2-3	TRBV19	CASRGYSGRKTDTQYF	TGTGCCAGTAGGGGATATAGCGGGAGGAAGACAGATACGCAGTATTTT
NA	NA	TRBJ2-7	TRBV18	CASSTPDGAYEQYF	TGTGCCAGCTCAACCCCGGACGGAGCCTACGAGCAGTACTTC
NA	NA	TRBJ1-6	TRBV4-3	CASSQDRGNPDSPLHF	TGCGCCAGCAGCCAAGATAGGGGTAATCCGGATTCACCCCTCCACTTT
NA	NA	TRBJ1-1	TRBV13	CASSFMETTAEAFF	TGTGCCAGCAGCTTTATGGAAACGACAGCTGAAGCTTTCTTT
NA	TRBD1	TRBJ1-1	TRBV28	CASSPTGEVTEAFF	TGTGCCAGCAGTCCGACAGGGGAGGTCACTGAAGCTTTCTTT
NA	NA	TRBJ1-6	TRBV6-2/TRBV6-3	CASSPGLGNSPLHF	TGTGCCAGCAGTCCGGGACTGGGGAATTCACCCCTCCACTTT